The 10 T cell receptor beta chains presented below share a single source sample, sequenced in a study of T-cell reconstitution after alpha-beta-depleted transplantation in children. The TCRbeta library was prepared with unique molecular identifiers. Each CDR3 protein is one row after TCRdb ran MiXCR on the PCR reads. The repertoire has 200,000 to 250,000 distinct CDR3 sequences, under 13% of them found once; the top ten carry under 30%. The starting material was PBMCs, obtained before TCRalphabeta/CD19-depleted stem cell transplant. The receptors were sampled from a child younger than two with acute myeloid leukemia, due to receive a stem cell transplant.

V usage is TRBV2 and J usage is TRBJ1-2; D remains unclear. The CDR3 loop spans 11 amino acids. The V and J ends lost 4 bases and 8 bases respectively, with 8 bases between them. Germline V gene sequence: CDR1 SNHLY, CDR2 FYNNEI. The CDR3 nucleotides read TGTGCCAGCAGTGGTATACGGGGCTACACCTTC. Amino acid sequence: CASSGIRGYTF.

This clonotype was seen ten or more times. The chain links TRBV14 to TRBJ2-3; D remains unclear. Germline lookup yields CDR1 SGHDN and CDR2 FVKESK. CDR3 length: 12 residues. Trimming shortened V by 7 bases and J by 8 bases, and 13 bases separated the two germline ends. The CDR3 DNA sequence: TGTGCCAGCAACCAGTTTGGTGGTACGCAGTATTTT. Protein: CASNQFGGTQYF.

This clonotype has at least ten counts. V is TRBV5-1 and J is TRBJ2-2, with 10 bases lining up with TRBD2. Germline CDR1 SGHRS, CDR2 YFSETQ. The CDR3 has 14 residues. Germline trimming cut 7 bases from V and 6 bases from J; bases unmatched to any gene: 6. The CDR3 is CASHPGLASGELFF. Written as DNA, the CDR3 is TGCGCCAGCCATCCGGGACTAGCGTCCGGGGAGCTGTTTTTT.

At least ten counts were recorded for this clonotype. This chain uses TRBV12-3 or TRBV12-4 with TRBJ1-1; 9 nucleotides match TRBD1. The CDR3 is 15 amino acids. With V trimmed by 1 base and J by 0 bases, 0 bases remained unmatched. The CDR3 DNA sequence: TGTGCCAGCAGTTTAGGACAGGGGGTGAACACTGAAGCTTTCTTT. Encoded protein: CASSLGQGVNTEAFF.

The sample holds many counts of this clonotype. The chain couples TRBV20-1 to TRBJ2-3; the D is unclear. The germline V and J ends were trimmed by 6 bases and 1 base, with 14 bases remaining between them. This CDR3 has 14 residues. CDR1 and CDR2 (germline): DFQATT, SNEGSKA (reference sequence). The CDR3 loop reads CSATLGEGTDTQYF. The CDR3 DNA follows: TGCAGTGCCACCCTAGGAGAGGGCACAGATACGCAGTATTTT.

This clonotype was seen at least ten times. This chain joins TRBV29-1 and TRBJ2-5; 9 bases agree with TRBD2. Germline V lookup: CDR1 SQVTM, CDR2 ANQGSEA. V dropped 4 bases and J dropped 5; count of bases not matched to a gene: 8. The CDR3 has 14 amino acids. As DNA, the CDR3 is TGCAGCGTTGTGTCTAGCGGGATTGGGGAGACCCAGTACTTC. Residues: CSVVSSGIGETQYF.

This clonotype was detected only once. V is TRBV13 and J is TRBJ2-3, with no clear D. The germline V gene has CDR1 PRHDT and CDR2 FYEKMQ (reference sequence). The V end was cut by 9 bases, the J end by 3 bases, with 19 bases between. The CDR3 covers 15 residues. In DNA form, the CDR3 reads TGTGCCAGGAGCCCCGGCTTCCTAGGGACAGATACGCAGTATTTT. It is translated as CARSPGFLGTDTQYF.

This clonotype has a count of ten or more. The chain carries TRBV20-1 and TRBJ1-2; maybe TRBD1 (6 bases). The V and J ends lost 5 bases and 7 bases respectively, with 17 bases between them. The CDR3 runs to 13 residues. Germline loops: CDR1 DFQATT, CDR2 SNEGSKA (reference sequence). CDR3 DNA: TGCAGTGCTGAACCGAACCACAGGGCTGGCTACACCTTC. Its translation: CSAEPNHRAGYTF.

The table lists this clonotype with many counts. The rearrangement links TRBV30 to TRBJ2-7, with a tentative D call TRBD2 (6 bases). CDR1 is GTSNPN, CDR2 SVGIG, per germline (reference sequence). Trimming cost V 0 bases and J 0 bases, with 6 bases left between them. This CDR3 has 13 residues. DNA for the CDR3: TGTGCCTGGAGTGTAGCGGGCTCCTACGAGCAGTACTTC. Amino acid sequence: CAWSVAGSYEQYF.

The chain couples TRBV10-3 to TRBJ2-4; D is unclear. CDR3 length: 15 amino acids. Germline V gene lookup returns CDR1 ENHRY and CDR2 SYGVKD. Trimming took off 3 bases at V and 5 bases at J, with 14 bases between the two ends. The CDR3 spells CAISEGLTTENIQYF. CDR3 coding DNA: TGTGCCATCAGTGAAGGCTTAACAACAGAAAACATTCAGTACTTC.